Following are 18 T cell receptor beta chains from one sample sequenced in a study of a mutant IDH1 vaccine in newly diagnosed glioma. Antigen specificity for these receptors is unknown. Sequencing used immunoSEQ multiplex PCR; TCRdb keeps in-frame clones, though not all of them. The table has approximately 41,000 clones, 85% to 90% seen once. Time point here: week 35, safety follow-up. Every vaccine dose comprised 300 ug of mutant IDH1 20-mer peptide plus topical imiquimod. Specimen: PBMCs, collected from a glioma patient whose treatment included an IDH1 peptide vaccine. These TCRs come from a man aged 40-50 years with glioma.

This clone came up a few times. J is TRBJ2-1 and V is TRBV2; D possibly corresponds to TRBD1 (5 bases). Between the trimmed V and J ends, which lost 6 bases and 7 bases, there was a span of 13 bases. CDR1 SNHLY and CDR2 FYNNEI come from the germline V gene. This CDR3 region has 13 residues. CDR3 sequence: CASSKGLWNEQFF. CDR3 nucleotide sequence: TGTGCCAGCAGCAAGGGGCTCTGGAATGAGCAGTTCTTC.

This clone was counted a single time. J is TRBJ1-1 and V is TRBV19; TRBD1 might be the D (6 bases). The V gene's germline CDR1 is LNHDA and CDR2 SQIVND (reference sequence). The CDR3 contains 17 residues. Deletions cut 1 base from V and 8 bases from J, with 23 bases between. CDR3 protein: CASSIVWGAVWGQEAFF. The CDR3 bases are TGTGCCAGTAGTATAGTTTGGGGGGCAGTTTGGGGCCAAGAAGCTTTCTTT.

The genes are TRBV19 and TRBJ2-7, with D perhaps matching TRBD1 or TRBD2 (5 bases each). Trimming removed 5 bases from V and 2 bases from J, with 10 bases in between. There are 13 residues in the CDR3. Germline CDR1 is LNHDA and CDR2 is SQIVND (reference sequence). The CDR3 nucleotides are TGTGCCAGTAGTGAGGGGTCGACCTACGAGCAGTACTTC. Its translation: CASSEGSTYEQYF. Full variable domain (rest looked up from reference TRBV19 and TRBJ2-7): DGGITQSPKYLFRKEGQNVTLSCEQNLNHDAMYWYRQDPGQGLRLIYYSQIVNDFQKGDIAEGYSVSREKKESFPLTVTSAQKNPTAFYLCASSEGSTYEQYFGPGTRLTVT.

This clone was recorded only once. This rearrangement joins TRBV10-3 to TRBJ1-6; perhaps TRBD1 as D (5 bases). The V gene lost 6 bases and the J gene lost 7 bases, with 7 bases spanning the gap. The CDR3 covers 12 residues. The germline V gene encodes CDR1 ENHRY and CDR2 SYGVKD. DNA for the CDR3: TGTGCCATCAGGGGGCTCAATTCACCCCTCCACTTT. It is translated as CAIRGLNSPLHF.

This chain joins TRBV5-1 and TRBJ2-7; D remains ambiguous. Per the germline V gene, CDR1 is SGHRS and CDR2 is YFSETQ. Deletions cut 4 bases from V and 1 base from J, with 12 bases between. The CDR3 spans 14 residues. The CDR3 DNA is TGCGCCAGCAGCACCCGGTTGGGGTCCTACGAGCAGTACTTC. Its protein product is CASSTRLGSYEQYF.

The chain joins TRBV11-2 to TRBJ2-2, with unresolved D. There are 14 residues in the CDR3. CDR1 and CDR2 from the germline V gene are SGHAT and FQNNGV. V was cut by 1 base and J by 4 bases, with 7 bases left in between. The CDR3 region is CASSLGPGTGELFF. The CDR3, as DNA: TGTGCCAGCAGCTTAGGTCCAGGCACCGGGGAGCTGTTTTTT.

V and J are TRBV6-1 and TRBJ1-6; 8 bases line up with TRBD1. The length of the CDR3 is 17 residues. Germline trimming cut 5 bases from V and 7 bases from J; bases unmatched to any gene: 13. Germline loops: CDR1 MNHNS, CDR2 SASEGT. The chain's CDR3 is CASSKDRGDGSNSPLHF. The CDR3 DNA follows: TGTGCCAGCAGTAAAGACAGGGGCGACGGCTCGAATTCACCCCTCCACTTT.

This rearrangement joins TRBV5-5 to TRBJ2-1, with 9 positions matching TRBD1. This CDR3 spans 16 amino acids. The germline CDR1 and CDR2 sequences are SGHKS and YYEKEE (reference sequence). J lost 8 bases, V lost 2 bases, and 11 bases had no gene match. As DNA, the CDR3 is TGTGCCAGCAGCTTACAAAACAGGGGGCGATTCGATGAGCAGTTCTTC. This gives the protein CASSLQNRGRFDEQFF.

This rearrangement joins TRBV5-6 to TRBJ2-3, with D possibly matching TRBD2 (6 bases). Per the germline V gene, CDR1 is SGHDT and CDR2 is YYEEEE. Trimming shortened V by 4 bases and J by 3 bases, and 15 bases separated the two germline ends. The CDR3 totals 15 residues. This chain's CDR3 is CASSLRLVQTDTQYF. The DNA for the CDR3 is TGTGCCAGCAGCCTCCGACTAGTTCAAACAGATACGCAGTATTTT.

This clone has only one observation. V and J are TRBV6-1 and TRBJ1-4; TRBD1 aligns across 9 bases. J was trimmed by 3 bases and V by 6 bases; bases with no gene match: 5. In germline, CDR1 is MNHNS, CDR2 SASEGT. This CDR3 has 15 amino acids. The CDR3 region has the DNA TGTGCCAGCAGCCGCGACAGGGGGTCTAATGAAAAACTGTTTTTT. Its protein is CASSRDRGSNEKLFF.

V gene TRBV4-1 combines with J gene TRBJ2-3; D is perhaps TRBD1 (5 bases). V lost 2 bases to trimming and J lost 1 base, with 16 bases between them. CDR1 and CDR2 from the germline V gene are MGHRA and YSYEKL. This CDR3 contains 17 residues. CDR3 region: CASSQILQAVGTDTQYF. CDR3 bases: TGCGCCAGCAGCCAAATACTACAGGCCGTGGGCACAGATACGCAGTATTTT.

The CDR3 loop reads CASSTYSRGDYGYTF. In DNA form, the CDR3 reads TGTGCCAGCAGTACCTATTCAAGGGGCGACTATGGCTACACCTTC. The V and J genes are TRBV28 and TRBJ1-2; D may be TRBD1 (5 bases). The germline CDR1 and CDR2 sequences are MDHEN and SYDVKM. The CDR3 is made up of 15 amino acids. Trimming stripped 5 bases from V and 3 bases from J, with 16 bases between.

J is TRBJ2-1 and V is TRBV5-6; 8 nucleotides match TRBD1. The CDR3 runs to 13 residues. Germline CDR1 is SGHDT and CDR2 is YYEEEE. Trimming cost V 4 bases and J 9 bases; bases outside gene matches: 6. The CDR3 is CASSLGQGAEQFF. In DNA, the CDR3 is TGTGCCAGCAGCCTCGGACAGGGCGCTGAGCAGTTCTTC.

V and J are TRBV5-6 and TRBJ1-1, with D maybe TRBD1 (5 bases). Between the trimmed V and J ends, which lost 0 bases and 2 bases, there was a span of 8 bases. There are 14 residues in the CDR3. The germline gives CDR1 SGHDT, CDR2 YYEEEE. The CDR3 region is CASSLVQANTEAFF. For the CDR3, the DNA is TGTGCCAGCAGCTTGGTACAGGCAAACACTGAAGCTTTCTTT.

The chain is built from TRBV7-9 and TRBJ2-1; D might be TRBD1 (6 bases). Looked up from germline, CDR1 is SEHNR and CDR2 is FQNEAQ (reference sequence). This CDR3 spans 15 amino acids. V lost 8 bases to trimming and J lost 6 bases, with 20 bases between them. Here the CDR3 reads CASAQGQTLGNEQFF. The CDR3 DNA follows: TGTGCCAGCGCCCAAGGACAGACGCTTGGCAATGAGCAGTTCTTC.

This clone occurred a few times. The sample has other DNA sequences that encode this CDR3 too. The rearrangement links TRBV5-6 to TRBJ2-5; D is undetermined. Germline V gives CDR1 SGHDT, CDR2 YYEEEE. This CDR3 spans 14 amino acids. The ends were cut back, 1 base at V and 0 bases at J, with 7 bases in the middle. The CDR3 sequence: CASSLLEYQETQYF. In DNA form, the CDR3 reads TGTGCCAGCAGCTTGCTGGAGTACCAAGAGACCCAGTACTTC.

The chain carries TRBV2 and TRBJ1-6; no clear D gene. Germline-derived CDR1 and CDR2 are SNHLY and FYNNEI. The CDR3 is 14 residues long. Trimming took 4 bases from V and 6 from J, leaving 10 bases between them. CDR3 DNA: TGTGCCAGCAGTGCGCCAGCCACTAATTCACCCCTCCACTTT. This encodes CASSAPATNSPLHF. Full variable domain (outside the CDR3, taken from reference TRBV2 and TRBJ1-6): EPEVTQTPSHQVTQMGQEVILRCVPISNHLYFYWYRQILGQKVEFLVSFYNNEISEKSEIFDDQFSVERPDGSNFTLKIRSTKLEDSAMYFCASSAPATNSPLHFGNGTRLTVT.

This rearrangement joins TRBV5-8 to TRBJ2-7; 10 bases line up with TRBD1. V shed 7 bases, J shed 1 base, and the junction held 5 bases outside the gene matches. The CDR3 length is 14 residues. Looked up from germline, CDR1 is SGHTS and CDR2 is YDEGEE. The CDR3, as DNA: TGTGCCAGCGCCCGGGACAGGGGTTCCTACGAGCAGTACTTC. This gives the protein CASARDRGSYEQYF.